This paragraph covers one T cell receptor (beta chain) sequence. The method was immunoSEQ multiplex PCR; TCRdb's version includes in-frame clones alone and lacks a portion of them. The table shows tens of thousands of clones, with about 74% occurring only once. This CDR3 region has 15 residues. The germline V gene encodes CDR1 SGHTA and CDR2 FQGNSA. Trimming stripped 1 base from V and 3 bases from J, with 13 bases between. The data were obtained in a study of radiotherapy plus CTLA-4 blockade in lung cancer. The chain couples TRBV7-2 to TRBJ2-7; possible D gene TRBD2, 5 bases. The clonotype comes from a human donor with non-small cell lung cancer whose response to radiotherapy plus ipilimumab could not be evaluated. This sample comprised peripheral blood, obtained from a patient treated with radiotherapy plus ipilimumab. DNA for the CDR3: TGTGCCAGCAGCTTAGATATGGTTGCGGGCTACGAGCAGTACTTC. Translated, it gives CASSLDMVAGYEQYF.